This T cell receptor beta chain was obtained from a study of CD8+CD57+ T cells in acquired aplastic anemia. The CDR3 consists of 14 residues. Germline V lookup: CDR1 MNHNS, CDR2 SASEGT. The authors sequenced patients whose flow cytometry had shown CD8+CD57+ cell expansion. Every patient had severe acquired aplastic anemia. The study profiled TCR beta VDJ and CDR3 using genomic DNA as template. TCRdb re-derived calls from the reads in MiXCR, one entry per CDR3 protein. The sample lists 200,000 to 250,000 distinct CDR3 sequences; under 55% were seen once. This clonotype was counted a few times. The germline gene is not matched at one end of the junction; a read error may be the cause.

Sequenced sample: sorted CD4+, CD8+, or CD8+CD57+ T cells (not recorded which) from PBMCs. This TCR derives from a human donor with aplastic anemia. This rearrangement joins TRBV6-1 to TRBJ2-5; tentatively, D is TRBD1 (6 bases). The CDR3 loop is CASGERGLIETQYF. In nucleotides, the CDR3 is TGTGCCAGCGGTGAAAGGGGGTTAATCGAGACCCAGTACTTC.